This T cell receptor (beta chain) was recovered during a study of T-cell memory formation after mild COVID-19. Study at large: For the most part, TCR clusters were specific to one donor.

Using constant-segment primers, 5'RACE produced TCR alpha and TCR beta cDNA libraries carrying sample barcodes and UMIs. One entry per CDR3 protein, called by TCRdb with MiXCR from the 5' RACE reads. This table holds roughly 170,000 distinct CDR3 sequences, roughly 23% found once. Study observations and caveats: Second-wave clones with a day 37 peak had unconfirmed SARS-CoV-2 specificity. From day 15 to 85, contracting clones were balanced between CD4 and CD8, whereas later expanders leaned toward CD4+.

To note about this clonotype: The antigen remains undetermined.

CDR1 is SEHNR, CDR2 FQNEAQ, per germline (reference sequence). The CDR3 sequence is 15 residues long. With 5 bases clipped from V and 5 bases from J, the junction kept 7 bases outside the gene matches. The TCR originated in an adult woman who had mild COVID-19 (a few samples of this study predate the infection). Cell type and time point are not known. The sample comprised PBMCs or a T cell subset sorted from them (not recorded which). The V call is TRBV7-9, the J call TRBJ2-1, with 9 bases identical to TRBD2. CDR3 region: CASSDTGTSNNEQFF. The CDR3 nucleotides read TGTGCCAGCAGCGATACCGGGACTAGCAACAATGAGCAGTTCTTC.